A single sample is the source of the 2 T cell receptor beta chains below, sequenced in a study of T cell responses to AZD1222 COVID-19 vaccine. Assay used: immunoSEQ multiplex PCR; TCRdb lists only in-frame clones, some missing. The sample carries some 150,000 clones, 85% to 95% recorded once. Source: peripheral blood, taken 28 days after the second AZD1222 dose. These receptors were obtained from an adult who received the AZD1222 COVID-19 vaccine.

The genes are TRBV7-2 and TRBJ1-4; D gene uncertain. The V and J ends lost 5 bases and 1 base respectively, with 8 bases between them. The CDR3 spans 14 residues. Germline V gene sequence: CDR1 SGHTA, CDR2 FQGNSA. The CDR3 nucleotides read TGTGCCAGCAGCCCGGAGCTAACTAATGAAAAACTGTTTTTT. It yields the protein CASSPELTNEKLFF.

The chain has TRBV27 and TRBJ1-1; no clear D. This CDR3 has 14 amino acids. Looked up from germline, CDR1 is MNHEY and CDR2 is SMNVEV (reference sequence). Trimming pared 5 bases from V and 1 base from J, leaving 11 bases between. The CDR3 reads CASSPRERNTEAFF. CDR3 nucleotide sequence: TGTGCCAGCAGTCCACGAGAGAGGAACACTGAAGCTTTCTTT.